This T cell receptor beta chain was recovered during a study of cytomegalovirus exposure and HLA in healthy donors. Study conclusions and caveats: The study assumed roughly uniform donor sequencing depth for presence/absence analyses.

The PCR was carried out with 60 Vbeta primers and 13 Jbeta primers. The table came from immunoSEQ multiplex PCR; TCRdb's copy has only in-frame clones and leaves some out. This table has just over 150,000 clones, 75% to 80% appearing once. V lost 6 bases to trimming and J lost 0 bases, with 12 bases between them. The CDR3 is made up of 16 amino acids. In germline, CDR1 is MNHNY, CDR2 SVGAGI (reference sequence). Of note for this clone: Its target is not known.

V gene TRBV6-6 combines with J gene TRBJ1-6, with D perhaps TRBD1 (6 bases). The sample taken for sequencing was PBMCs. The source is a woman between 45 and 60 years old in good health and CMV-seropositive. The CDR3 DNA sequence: TGTGCCAGCAGGGACAGACGAACCTCCTATAATTCACCCCTCCACTTT. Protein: CASRDRRTSYNSPLHF.